The 32 T cell receptor beta chains listed next were all sequenced from one sample in a study of identical twins. TCRdb re-derived calls from the 5' RACE reads in MiXCR, one entry per CDR3 protein. In the table there are hundreds of thousands of distinct CDR3 sequences, 5.5% to 6.5% of which are singletons. The sequenced sample consisted of naive T cells sorted from blood. These receptors all come from a young man in good health.

The table lists this clonotype with many counts. This chain links TRBV12-3 or TRBV12-4 with TRBJ2-1; D remains unclear. The length of the CDR3 is 13 residues. V lost 1 base, J lost 6 bases, and 7 bases lay in between. CDR3: CASSLVALNEQFF. The CDR3 region has the DNA TGTGCCAGCAGTTTAGTGGCCCTCAATGAGCAGTTCTTC.

This clonotype was counted only a few times. The J gene is TRBJ2-1, the V gene TRBV5-1; 16 positions match TRBD2. The J segment lost 4 bases and the V segment lost 4 bases, leaving 5 bases of the junction unmatched. Per germline, CDR1 SGHRS and CDR2 YFSETQ. This CDR3 has 17 amino acids. The CDR3 DNA is TGCGCCAGCAGCGCCGGGACTAGCGGGAGGGCATACAATGAGCAGTTCTTC. It yields the protein CASSAGTSGRAYNEQFF. The full variable domain, with the rest looked up from reference TRBV5-1 and TRBJ2-1, is KAGVTQTPRYLIKTRGQQVTLSCSPISGHRSVSWYQQTPGQGLQFLFEYFSETQRNKGNFPGRFSGRQFSNSRSEMNVSTLELGDSALYLCASSAGTSGRAYNEQFFGPGTRLTVL.

The CDR3, as DNA: TGCAGTGCTAGAGATTGGCTCGAAGCGGGTCCGGGGGATACGCAGTATTTT. As protein: CSARDWLEAGPGDTQYF. The chain recombines TRBV20-1 with TRBJ2-3; maybe TRBD2 (6 bases). Deletions cut 0 bases from V and 6 bases from J, with 22 bases between. Germline V gene sequence: CDR1 DFQATT, CDR2 SNEGSKA (reference sequence). The length of the CDR3 is 17 residues.

This clonotype has more than one count but fewer than ten. This sequence joins TRBV6-5 and TRBJ1-1; D might be TRBD1 (6 bases). Trimming stripped 2 bases from V and 1 base from J, with 14 bases between. Germline-derived CDR1 and CDR2 are MNHEY and SVGAGI. The CDR3 loop spans 16 amino acids. CDR3 DNA sequence: TGTGCCAGCAGTTACAGCAGGGGTGGTAAGAACACTGAAGCTTTCTTT. As protein: CASSYSRGGKNTEAFF.

The chain's CDR3 is CASSFGAEQYV. CDR3 DNA sequence: TGTGCCAGCAGTTTTGGTGCCGAGCAGTACGTC. The rearrangement joins TRBV12-3 or TRBV12-4 to TRBJ2-7, with D hard to call. CDR3 length: 11 residues. V shed 3 bases and J shed 6 bases, with 6 bases lying between them.

Points on this clonotype: A much larger clone differs by one base, so this may be a read error. The genes are TRBV12-3 or TRBV12-4 and TRBJ2-7; TRBD1 aligns across 8 bases. This CDR3 has 13 amino acids. Trimming took 8 bases from V and 6 from J; bases not matched to a gene: 9. CDR3 amino acids: CASAGQEICEQYV. The DNA for the CDR3 is TGTGCCAGCGCGGGACAGGAGATTTGCGAGCAGTACGTC.

This clonotype appeared many times. The V and J genes are TRBV3-1 and TRBJ2-2; 7 bases line up with TRBD2. The CDR3 runs 16 residues. V was pared by 1 base and J by 0 bases, with 2 bases of the junction left unmatched. Germline CDR1 LGHDT, CDR2 YNNKEL (reference sequence). The CDR3 coding sequence is TGTGCCAGCAGCCAAGGAGGACTAGCGAACACCGGGGAGCTGTTTTTT. Its translation: CASSQGGLANTGELFF.

The chain carries TRBV11-2 and TRBJ2-7; a weak D match, TRBD2 (5 bases). The germline V and J ends were trimmed by 5 bases and 6 bases, with 20 bases remaining between them. There are 15 residues in the CDR3. From germline, CDR1 is SGHAT and CDR2 FQNNGV. CDR3 DNA sequence: TGTGCCAGCAGCCCCAGCGCGATGGACTGGGGCGAGCAGTACGTC. The encoded protein is CASSPSAMDWGEQYV.

This clonotype was counted at least ten times. V usage is TRBV7-2 and J usage is TRBJ2-7; perhaps TRBD1 as D (6 bases). CDR3 size: 14 residues. Per the germline V gene, CDR1 is SGHTA and CDR2 is FQGNSA. Trimming shortened V by 5 bases and J by 3 bases, and 14 bases separated the two germline ends. CDR3 DNA: TGTGCCAGCAGCGAAGACAGGACGGGCTACGAGCAGTACTTC. Its translation: CASSEDRTGYEQYF.

Only a few counts were recorded for this clonotype. The rearrangement joins TRBV6-2 or TRBV6-3 to TRBJ1-5, with D hard to call. In germline, CDR1 is MNHEY, CDR2 SVGEGT. The CDR3 has 14 residues. Deletions cut 3 bases from V and 3 bases from J, with 9 bases between. CDR3 loop: CASSYNINNQPQHF. In nucleotides, the CDR3 is TGTGCCAGCAGTTATAACATTAACAATCAGCCCCAGCATTTT.

In its sample, this clonotype was seen many times. The rearrangement joins TRBV12-3 or TRBV12-4 to TRBJ2-2; no clear D. The CDR3 covers 15 residues. With 10 bases removed from V and 5 bases from J, the gap between germline ends came to 20 bases. CDR3 protein: CATTPVTSWTGELFF. The CDR3 nucleotides read TGTGCCACGACCCCTGTAACATCATGGACCGGGGAGCTGTTTTTT.

This clonotype was detected only a few times. This chain joins TRBV6-5 and TRBJ1-5; 7 bases agree with TRBD1. The ends lost 5 bases at V and 5 bases at J; junction bases unmatched: 3. Germline V gene sequence: CDR1 MNHEY, CDR2 SVGAGI. The CDR3 contains 13 residues. The CDR3 sequence is CASSNRGYQPQHF. In DNA, the CDR3 is TGTGCCAGCAGTAACAGGGGATATCAGCCCCAGCATTTT.

This clonotype was found many times. This rearrangement joins TRBV29-1 to TRBJ2-7; possibly TRBD1 for D (6 bases). CDR3 length: 12 residues. V was pared by 4 bases and J by 2 bases, with 9 bases between. CDR1 SQVTM and CDR2 ANQGSEA come from the germline V gene. CDR3 in amino acids: CSVGDTTYEQYV. CDR3 DNA sequence: TGCAGCGTTGGGGACACCACCTACGAGCAGTACGTC.

This clonotype was seen at least ten times. This chain connects TRBV14 to TRBJ2-7; tentatively, D is TRBD2 (5 bases). Germline loops: CDR1 SGHDN, CDR2 FVKESK. The CDR3 is 13 residues long. V was shortened by 1 base and J by 4 bases, with 8 bases between the two germline ends. The CDR3 coding sequence is TGTGCCAGCAGCCAAGTCGGAGGTTACGAGCAGTACTTC. The encoded protein is CASSQVGGYEQYF.

This clonotype was found many times. The V and J genes are TRBV29-1 and TRBJ1-2, with a tentative D call TRBD1 (5 bases). The CDR3 runs 11 residues. V gave up 6 bases and J gave up 6 bases, with 11 bases separating them. The germline V gene has CDR1 SQVTM and CDR2 ANQGSEA. This chain's CDR3 is CSVTAGDGYTF. The CDR3 nucleotides are TGCAGCGTCACGGCGGGGGATGGCTACACCTTC.

The chain carries TRBV20-1 and TRBJ2-7; the D gene is possibly TRBD2 (6 bases). Trimming stripped 3 bases from V and 4 bases from J, with 13 bases between. This CDR3 comprises 13 residues. Germline assignment: CDR1 DFQATT and CDR2 SNEGSKA (reference sequence). Here the CDR3 DNA reads TGCAGTGCTAGGTTCGGGGGTTCGTACGAGCAGTACGTC. Translation gives CSARFGGSYEQYV.

This chain links TRBV7-9 with TRBJ2-7; 8 nucleotides align to TRBD2. The germline V gene has CDR1 SEHNR and CDR2 FQNEAQ (reference sequence). V lost 4 bases, J lost 0 bases, and 8 bases stayed unmatched. CDR3 length: 16 amino acids. Here the CDR3 reads CASSSLPGGASYEQYF. For the CDR3, the DNA is TGTGCCAGCAGCTCTCTCCCGGGAGGGGCCTCCTACGAGCAGTACTTC.

V and J are TRBV28 and TRBJ2-7; 10 nucleotides line up with TRBD1. Germline lookup yields CDR1 MDHEN and CDR2 SYDVKM. J gave up 5 bases and V 6 bases, and 10 bases lay outside the gene matches. The CDR3 runs to 15 residues. CDR3 nucleotides: TGTGCCAGCAGCCCATCCGGGACAGGGGTCCACGAGCAGTACTTC. Its protein product is CASSPSGTGVHEQYF.

The chain has TRBV27 and TRBJ2-7; D is tentatively TRBD1 or TRBD2 (5 bases each). CDR3 length equals 14 residues. The V gene's germline CDR1 is MNHEY and CDR2 SMNVEV (reference sequence). The ends were cut back, 1 base at V and 0 bases at J, with 7 bases in the middle. The DNA for the CDR3 is TGTGCCAGCAGTTTATACGGGGCCTCCTACGAGCAGTACTTC. Translated: CASSLYGASYEQYF.

The V call is TRBV5-1, the J call TRBJ2-2; 9 bases are shared with TRBD1. The length of the CDR3 is 15 residues. After removal of 4 bases from V and 7 bases from J, the junction contained 8 bases not matched to a gene. Germline CDR1 reads SGHRS; CDR2 reads YFSETQ. The CDR3 is CASSGGQGLVGELFF. The CDR3 DNA follows: TGCGCCAGCAGCGGCGGACAGGGGCTTGTCGGGGAGCTGTTTTTT.

V and J are TRBV3-1 and TRBJ1-1; TRBD1 agrees at 8 bases. Germline assignment: CDR1 LGHDT and CDR2 YNNKEL (reference sequence). The CDR3 extends over 15 amino acids. The V segment lost 1 base and the J segment 1 base; nucleotides outside the gene matches: 2. DNA of the CDR3: TGTGCCAGCAGCCAAGGTACAGGGGGGAACACTGAAGCTTTCTTT. Translated, it gives CASSQGTGGNTEAFF.

At least ten counts were recorded for this clonotype. This rearrangement joins TRBV4-3 to TRBJ2-2, with D unresolved. CDR1 is LGHNA, CDR2 YSLEER, per germline. This CDR3 is 12 amino acids long. Trimming took 0 bases from V and 4 from J, leaving 0 bases between them. The CDR3 DNA reads as TGCGCCAGCAGCCAAGACACCGGGGAGCTGTTTTTT. Its translation is CASSQDTGELFF.

The rearrangement uses TRBV14 and TRBJ1-6, with TRBD1 as a possible D gene (5 bases). Trimming removed 0 bases at V and 9 bases at J, with 9 bases between. This CDR3 is built from 14 residues. CDR1 SGHDN and CDR2 FVKESK come from the germline V gene. The CDR3 sequence: CASSQDLGGSPLHF. The CDR3 DNA sequence: TGTGCCAGCAGCCAAGACCTGGGGGGTTCACCCCTCCACTTT.

In this sample, this clonotype turned up many times. The chain employs TRBV6-2 or TRBV6-3 and TRBJ2-1, with D perhaps matching TRBD2 (6 bases). Germline CDR1 is MNHEY and CDR2 is SVGEGT. V was cut by 0 bases and J by 8 bases, with 14 bases left in between. The CDR3 is made up of 15 amino acids. CDR3 loop: CASSYSEGIRYEQFF. CDR3 DNA: TGTGCCAGCAGTTACTCGGAGGGCATTAGATATGAGCAGTTCTTC.

This clonotype came up many times. V is TRBV24-1 and J is TRBJ1-1; tentative D call: TRBD1 (6 bases). The CDR3 covers 15 residues. Germline assignment: CDR1 KGHDR and CDR2 SFDVKD. Trimming took 2 bases from V and 1 from J, leaving 10 bases between them. The CDR3 DNA reads TGTGCCACCAGTGATTCGAAACAGGGGAACACTGAAGCTTTCTTT. Its protein is CATSDSKQGNTEAFF.

There are many counts of this clonotype. The V and J genes are TRBV10-3 and TRBJ1-5, with a weak D call TRBD1 (5 bases). CDR1 and CDR2 (germline): ENHRY, SYGVKD. The CDR3 length is 13 residues. The V and J ends lost 11 bases and 3 bases respectively, with 14 bases between them. The CDR3 loop is CASMAGNNQPQHF. CDR3 sequence (DNA): TGTGCCTCAATGGCAGGGAACAATCAGCCCCAGCATTTT.

This clonotype was counted a few times. V and J are TRBV7-9 and TRBJ2-7; maybe TRBD1 (8 bases). The germline V gene has CDR1 SEHNR and CDR2 FQNEAQ (reference sequence). V was shortened by 3 bases and J by 6 bases, with 15 bases between the two germline ends. The CDR3 consists of 14 residues. Written as DNA, the CDR3 is TGTGCCAGCAGCTTCGGACAGGGAGGGTCCGAGCAGTACGTC. This sequence encodes CASSFGQGGSEQYV.

In this sample, this clonotype turned up many times. CDR3 region: CASSEYGGGAHNEQFF. CDR3 in DNA: TGTGCCAGCAGTGAATATGGGGGCGGGGCCCACAATGAGCAGTTCTTC. This rearrangement joins TRBV25-1 to TRBJ2-1, with D possibly being TRBD1 or TRBD2 (6 bases each). In germline, CDR1 is MGHDK, CDR2 SYGVNS. The CDR3 is made up of 16 amino acids. Trimming pared 0 bases from V and 5 bases from J, leaving 14 bases between. The full variable domain, completed using reference TRBV25-1 and TRBJ2-1, is EADIYQTPRYLVIGTGKKITLECSQTMGHDKMYWYQQDPGMELHLIHYSYGVNSTEKGDLSSESTVSRIRTEHFPLTLESARPSHTSQYLCASSEYGGGAHNEQFFGPGTRLTVL.

This clonotype has ten or more counts. The chain employs TRBV12-3 or TRBV12-4 and TRBJ2-3; D not resolved. The V and J ends lost 6 bases and 0 bases respectively, with 10 bases between them. This CDR3 contains 14 residues. This CDR3 is CASSVRLSTDTQYF. CDR3 bases: TGTGCCAGCAGCGTCAGGCTTAGCACAGATACGCAGTATTTT.

The chain employs TRBV5-5 and TRBJ2-1, with 12 positions matching TRBD2. The CDR3 sequence is 16 residues long. In germline, CDR1 is SGHKS, CDR2 YYEKEE (reference sequence). Trimming took 4 bases from V and 8 from J; bases not matched to a gene: 10. The DNA of the CDR3 is TGTGCCAGCAGCCAAGGACTAGCGGGAAATAACTATGAGCAGTTCTTC. Protein product: CASSQGLAGNNYEQFF.

This clonotype was recorded many times. V usage is TRBV9 and J usage is TRBJ2-5, with 12 bases identical to TRBD2. The CDR3 totals 16 residues. The germline gives CDR1 SGDLS, CDR2 YYNGEE. V lost 0 bases, J lost 0 bases, and 0 bases stayed unmatched. The CDR3 DNA follows: TGTGCCAGCAGCGTAGGACTAGCGGGAGACCAAGAGACCCAGTACTTC. Amino acid sequence: CASSVGLAGDQETQYF.

The chain recombines TRBV20-1 with TRBJ2-5, with TRBD1 matching over 8 bases. This CDR3 contains 15 residues. Germline V gene data show CDR1 as DFQATT and CDR2 as SNEGSKA (reference sequence). Trimming cost V 3 bases and J 5 bases; bases outside gene matches: 11. The CDR3 nucleotides are TGCAGTGCTAGTGATTTGCAGGGGGCTCGGGAGACCCAGTACTTC. Translating it yields CSASDLQGARETQYF.